This entry features one TCR beta chain sequence. Antigen: not known. This specimen belongs to a study of T cell responses to AZD1222 COVID-19 vaccine. The CDR3 covers 16 residues. Germline V gene sequence: CDR1 LGHNT, CDR2 FRNRAP. V shed 2 bases, J shed 0 bases, and the junction held 4 bases outside the gene matches. Study conclusions and caveats: Spike-specific TCR breadth and depth both grew after two AZD1222 doses. The donor group comprised mostly white British people and more females; the analysis possibly underestimated clonal diversity. Close to half of all spike-specific TCRs reportedly target regions of the variants that are unmutated. Spike-spanning, vaccine-associated CD4 TCRs were dominant at 160-218 and 743-854.

The assay was immunoSEQ multiplex PCR, and TCRdb's table has in-frame clones only and misses some. The repertoire holds 150,000 or so clones, 70% to 90% seen once, with 4.5% to 6.5% in the top ten. Material: peripheral blood, obtained on day 0 of AZD1222 vaccination. This clonotype was obtained from an adult in good health. The V gene is TRBV12-5, the J gene TRBJ1-3, with TRBD1 identical over 7 bases. Here the CDR3 reads CASGLRQGGSGNTIYF. Here the CDR3 DNA reads TGTGCTAGTGGTTTGAGACAGGGTGGCTCTGGAAACACCATATATTTT.